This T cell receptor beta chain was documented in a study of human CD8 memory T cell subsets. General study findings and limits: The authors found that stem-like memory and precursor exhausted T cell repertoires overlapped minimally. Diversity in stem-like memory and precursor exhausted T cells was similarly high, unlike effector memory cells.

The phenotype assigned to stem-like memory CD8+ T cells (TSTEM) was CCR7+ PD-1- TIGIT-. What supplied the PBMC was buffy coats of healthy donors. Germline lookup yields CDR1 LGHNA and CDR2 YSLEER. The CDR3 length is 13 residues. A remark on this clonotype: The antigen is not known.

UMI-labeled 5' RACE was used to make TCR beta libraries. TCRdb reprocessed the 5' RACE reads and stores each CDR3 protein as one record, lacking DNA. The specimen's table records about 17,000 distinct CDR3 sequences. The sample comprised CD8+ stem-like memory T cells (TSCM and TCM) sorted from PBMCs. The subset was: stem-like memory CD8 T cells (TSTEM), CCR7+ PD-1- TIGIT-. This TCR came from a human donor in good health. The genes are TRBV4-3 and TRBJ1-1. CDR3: CASSQFGDTEAFF.